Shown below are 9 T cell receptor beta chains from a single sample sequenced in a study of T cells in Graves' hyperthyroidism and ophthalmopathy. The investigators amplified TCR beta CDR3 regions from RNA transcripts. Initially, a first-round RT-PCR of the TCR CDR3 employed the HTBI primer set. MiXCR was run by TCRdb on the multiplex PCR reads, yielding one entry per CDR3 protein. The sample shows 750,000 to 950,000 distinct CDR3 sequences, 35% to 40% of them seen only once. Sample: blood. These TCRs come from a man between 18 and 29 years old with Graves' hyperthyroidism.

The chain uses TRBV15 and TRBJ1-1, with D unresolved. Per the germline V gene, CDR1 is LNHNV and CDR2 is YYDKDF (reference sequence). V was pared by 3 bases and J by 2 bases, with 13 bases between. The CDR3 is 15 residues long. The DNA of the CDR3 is TGTGCCACCAGCAGCTTGGGCGATGCAAACACTGAAGCTTTCTTT. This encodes CATSSLGDANTEAFF.

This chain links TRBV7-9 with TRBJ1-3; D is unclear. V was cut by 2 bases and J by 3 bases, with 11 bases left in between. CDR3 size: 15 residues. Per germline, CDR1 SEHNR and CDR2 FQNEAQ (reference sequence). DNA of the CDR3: TGTGCCAGCAGCTTACTGTCGGGATATGGAAACACCATATATTTT. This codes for CASSLLSGYGNTIYF.

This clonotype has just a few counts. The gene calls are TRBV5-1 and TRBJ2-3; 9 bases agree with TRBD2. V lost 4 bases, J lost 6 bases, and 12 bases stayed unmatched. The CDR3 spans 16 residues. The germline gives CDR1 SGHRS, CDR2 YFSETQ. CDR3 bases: TGCGCCAGCAGCCCCCAAAGTAGCGGGAGATCGGATACGCAGTATTTT. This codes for CASSPQSSGRSDTQYF.

The CDR3 reads CASIERVGNTIYF. The CDR3 DNA reads as TGTGCCAGCATCGAAAGAGTTGGAAACACCATATATTTT. The chain has TRBV6-6 and TRBJ1-3; D is ambiguous. The CDR3 sequence is 13 residues long. Trimming removed 7 bases from V and 3 bases from J, with 10 bases in between. CDR1 is MNHNY, CDR2 SVGAGI, per germline (reference sequence).

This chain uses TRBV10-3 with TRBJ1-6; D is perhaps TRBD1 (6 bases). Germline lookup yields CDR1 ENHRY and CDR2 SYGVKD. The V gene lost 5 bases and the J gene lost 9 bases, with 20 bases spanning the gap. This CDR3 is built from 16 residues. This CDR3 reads CAISQTSEGDGSPLHF. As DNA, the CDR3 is TGTGCCATCAGTCAAACTAGCGAGGGGGACGGTTCACCCCTCCACTTT.

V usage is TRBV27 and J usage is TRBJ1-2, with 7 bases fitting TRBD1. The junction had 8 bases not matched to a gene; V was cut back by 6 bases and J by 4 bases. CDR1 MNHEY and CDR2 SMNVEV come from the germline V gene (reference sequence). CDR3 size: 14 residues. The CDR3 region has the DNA TGTGCCAGCAGCAGGGGGGGGCGTATCTATGGCTACACCTTC. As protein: CASSRGGRIYGYTF.

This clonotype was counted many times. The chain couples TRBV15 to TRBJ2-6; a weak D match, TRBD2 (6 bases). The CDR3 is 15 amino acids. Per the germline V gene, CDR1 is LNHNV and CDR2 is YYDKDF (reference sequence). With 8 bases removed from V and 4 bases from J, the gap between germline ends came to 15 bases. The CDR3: CATGWGVGGANVLTF. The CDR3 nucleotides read TGTGCCACCGGCTGGGGGGTAGGCGGGGCCAACGTCCTGACTTTC.

The CDR3: CASSSQGDTQETQYF. The DNA for the CDR3 is TGTGCCAGCAGCAGCCAAGGGGATACTCAAGAGACCCAGTACTTC. The chain links TRBV4-2 to TRBJ2-5; D possibly corresponds to TRBD1 (5 bases). CDR1 is LGHNA and CDR2 is YNFKEQ in the germline V gene. CDR3 size: 15 residues. V lost 5 bases, J lost 2 bases, and 15 bases lay in between.

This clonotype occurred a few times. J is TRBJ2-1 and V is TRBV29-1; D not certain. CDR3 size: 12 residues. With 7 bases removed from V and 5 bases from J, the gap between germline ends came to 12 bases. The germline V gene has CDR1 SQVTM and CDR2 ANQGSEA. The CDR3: CSAYFTDNEQFF. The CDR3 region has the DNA TGCAGCGCGTACTTCACGGACAATGAGCAGTTCTTC.